The clone carrying this TCR beta chain has a handful of counts. Antigen: not known. It was the library that attached unique molecular identifiers to individual cDNA molecules. TCRdb recomputed calls from the RACE reads with MiXCR, one row per CDR3 protein. The sample consists of over 35,000 distinct CDR3 sequences, about 8.9% of them appearing once. After removal of 4 bases from V and 6 bases from J, the junction contained 3 bases not matched to a gene. CDR3 size: 14 residues. Germline CDR1 and CDR2: MGHDK and SYGVNS. Specified time point: patch test 2, 6 weeks after DPC sensitization. The treatment is: therapeutic diphenylcyclopropenone sensitization with weekly scalp DPC. The data belong to a study of human T cells and chemical hapten exposure. General study findings and limits: It should be noted that donors had alopecia, so their immune response may differ from healthy people's.

The origin of this receptor is a woman in her thirties or forties with alopecia areata. Some clones in this sample may be carry-over from other donors' samples. The J gene is TRBJ2-1, the V gene TRBV25-1, with 10 positions matching TRBD2. This specimen consisted of whole blood, obtained in connection with sensitization to the hapten diphenylcyclopropenone (DPC). The CDR3 loop reads CASSGRLAGNEQFF. The DNA for the CDR3 is TGTGCCAGCAGTGGAAGACTAGCGGGCAATGAGCAGTTCTTC.